This T cell receptor (beta chain) is from a study of cytomegalovirus exposure and HLA in healthy donors (dated by TCRdb to about 2017). A note on the overall study: In an earlier analysis of several hundred of the donors, approximately 300 Gb of sequence data and some 120 million unique TCR beta sequences from 150 million to 200 million T cells were reported. Along with the approximately 650-subject first cohort, a separate validation cohort of over a hundred different subjects was used. Among 300 to 450 genotyped donors of the cohort, an average of about 240,000 unique TCR beta nucleotide sequences were sequenced per donor, roughly 20% of them non-productive. Roughly 5 DR-DQ haplotypes were handled as single units for association and clustering, since linkage in the cohort was strong. Typing coverage varied by locus: roughly 629-640 donors for A, B, C, DRB1 and DQB1; more than 500 for DQA1; over 600 for DPA1; some 470 for DPB1. To study patterns of TCR occurrence, a later analysis re-analyzed previously published TCR beta repertoires from several hundred donors and added high-resolution HLA genotyping. The T cell repertoires of under 750 subjects were profiled by immunosequencing and related to cytomegalovirus serostatus. To predict cytomegalovirus infection status, the study combined high-throughput TCR immunosequencing, statistical association of individual TCRs with disease status, and machine learning. Roughly 320 gigabases of sequencing data and around 90 million unique TCR sequences made up an early release that covered 500 to 650 HLA-typed donors. Alongside the repertoire data, information on donor age, sex, ethnicity and CMV serostatus was compiled. The study aimed to test whether cataloging public T cell receptors could reveal signatures of past pathogen exposure. HLA typing included class I and class II loci at four-digit resolution. An earlier analysis of several hundred of the donors applied high-throughput TCR beta sequencing to assess whether each TCR beta V gene segment acted as functional or pseudogenic. Rather than drawing on any new phenotypic data, the later analysis identified candidate immune exposures from TCR beta sequences and the way those sequences occurred across donors. Every repertoire in the discovery cohort had been generated on one and the same sequencing platform. In a later genetic analysis, genome-wide SNP genotypes for about 65% of the roughly 670 donors were used, and that subset was treated as a discovery cohort. The genetic ancestry cluster associated with self-reported Caucasian donors included 65% to 90% of the roughly 400 genotyped donors. The paper as a whole reports these results and caveats: According to the authors, the approach could potentially be generalized to other disease states and immunological phenotypes. The only immune exposure information available for the cohort was CMV serostatus. V-gene and J-gene trimming of TCR beta chains was associated with a missense DCLRE1C variant in a later genetic analysis, and the association was replicated in an independent cohort. A few of the identified cytomegalovirus-associated TCR beta chains were confirmed in vitro to be specific for cytomegalovirus antigens. At a false discovery rate of 0.05, a later analysis linked 16,000 or so TCR beta sequences to specific HLA alleles. While some public TCRs were present in many individuals, most TCR sequences turned up only very rarely across donors. The study listed approximately 150 TCR beta chains as associated with cytomegalovirus. Most CMV-associated TCR beta chains appeared to be HLA-restricted in a later analysis, and the HLA associations seemed to be driven largely by CMV exposure. Cytomegalovirus status was reported to be diagnosed by the classifier with high specificity and sensitivity in both the original and validation cohorts. When HLA alleles, especially DR and DQ, strongly co-occurred, attributing TCR associations to individual alleles was difficult. A further reported finding was that TCR beta sequences accurately predicted the HLA-A and HLA-B alleles for most subjects in the first cohort. Linkage disequilibrium might explain the correlated functional status among segregating V segments, but an unknown experimental factor could not be ruled out. An earlier analysis of approximately 540 of the donors showed that most TCR beta V segments appeared in productive rearrangements either about 87% or about 30% of the time, which broadly matched IMGT annotations. Presence/absence analyses assumed roughly uniform sequencing depth across donors, an assumption that may not hold. In a later analysis, HLA-associated TCR beta chains showed more clonal expansion and lower generation probabilities than non-associated chains that were equally common. Because HLA typing was missing for some donors at each locus, association tests included only the typed subset. The earlier analysis of nearly 600 of the donors excluded about 16 rarely observed V segments, including chromosome 9 orphons, because counts were too low. A group of highly shared sequence variants was considered likely to be a technical artifact of the sequencing pipeline. Some IMGT-functional V segments, including TRBV6-2 and TRBV6-3, could not be told apart with the 87-base-pair reads, so those segments were excluded. In a later analysis, several top co-occurrence clusters were reported to appear linked to parvovirus B19, influenza, CMV and Epstein-Barr virus. In a later analysis, TCR association rates were found to vary across HLA loci, with the most associated TCRs seen for DRB1 alleles and the fewest for HLA-C alleles. Compared with the roughly 700-donor mean, donors in an Asian-associated ancestry cluster had fewer N-insertions in productive TCRs, according to a later genetic analysis. Only TCR beta chains were sequenced in this cohort, and the absence of alpha or paired-chain data limited detectable features.

Note on this clone: The specificity of this receptor is unknown. No base quality information exists; no much larger clone differs at one position.

The CDR1 and CDR2 encoded by the germline V gene are KGHSH and LQKENI. The V and J ends are trimmed by 4 bases and 5 bases, leaving 14 bases between them. The CDR3 spans 14 residues, from the cysteine through the phenylalanine. Only the CDR3 DNA is retained, 42 bases long and in frame from the first base. The cohort comprised under 700 healthy bone marrow donors. Cohort members were all nominally healthy when sampled, although unrecorded immune exposures were likely present. The donor was CMV seropositive and belonged to the group of more than 250 seropositive cohort members. A peripheral blood sample was provided by each donor, and peripheral blood mononuclear cells were used for TCR beta sequencing. The Qiagen DNeasy Blood Extraction Kit was used to extract genomic DNA from the blood cell samples. The library was prepared using the immunoSEQ multiplex PCR assay. A mixture of 60 forward primers for TCR Vbeta segments and 13 reverse primers for TCR Jbeta segments was used in the multiplex PCR. Amplification of the CDR3 region of rearranged TCR beta genes was performed with a multiplex PCR assay on genomic DNA. The amplified TCR beta libraries were sequenced on the Illumina HiSeq System as 87-base-pair reads. The original methods were these. A later analysis counted tens of millions of unique TCR beta chains across the 690 or so repertoires, and some 11 million of these chains were shared by at least two donors. Raw reads were error-corrected and collapsed into unique sequences with a nearest-neighbor algorithm that merged closely related sequences to remove PCR and sequencing errors. V, D and J gene segments were assigned by aligning CDR3 sequences to IMGT reference sequences. For a sequence to be retained, at least a six-nucleotide match to both a V gene segment and a J gene segment was required. Rearrangements were classified as productive when the CDR3 lacked stop codons and remained in frame with V and J, and all other rearrangements were classified as non-productive. Following IMGT convention, CDR3 was defined as the stretch from the second conserved V-encoded cysteine up to the conserved J-encoded phenylalanine. Sequences without an unambiguous match to a single V gene segment were excluded from the earlier analysis of several hundred of the donors. An earlier analysis of 450 to 650 of the donors called V segments functional above 56.7% productive rearrangements and segregating when the between-donor standard deviation exceeded 5%. To diagnose cytomegalovirus status from the catalog of TCR beta chain sequences, a statistical classification framework was built. In a later analysis, V and J genes were assigned by comparing TCR nucleotide sequences against IMGT/GENE-DB human TR gene sequences. Using the TCRdist pipeline, a later analysis assigned CDR3 sequences along with most-parsimonious VDJ recombination scenarios. In a later analysis, each TCR beta chain was defined by its CDR3 amino acid sequence together with its V-gene family, and reads lacking a unique V-gene family were excluded. To address suspected cross-contamination and a sequencing artifact, a later analysis removed approximately 600 highly shared, low-generation-probability nucleotide sequences. A later analysis calculated a clonal expansion index for each public chain from normalized within-repertoire ranks of inferred template counts. In a later analysis, generation probabilities were computed using a VDJ recombination model fitted to out-of-frame rearrangements, and the results were checked against IGoR. In a later analysis, hypergeometric tests were used to score TCR-TCR, TCR-HLA and TCR-CMV co-occurrence, with a repertoire-size bias correction applied to TCR pairs. In a later analysis, false discovery rates were estimated by permuting HLA or CMV assignments 20 times. In a later analysis, co-occurring TCRs were grouped using DBSCAN, with TCRdist sequence similarity added in when clustering inside HLA-allele-positive subsets. Co-occurrence clustering excluded repertoires with fewer than 30,000 or more than 120,000 public chains, plus five with anomalous nucleotide sharing. TCRdb stores this immuneACCESS table with in-frame sequences only. Part of the clones is absent; in the studies checked, under half of the shortfall reflects unresolved V genes, and no reason is known for the rest. V and J calls and clone size follow that table, whereas D and trimming were derived from the DNA. Counted in this sample were 100,000 to 150,000 clones; about three quarters of them appeared once. The ten largest clones take up about 7.8% of the sample.

Sequencing was done on a sample of PBMCs. The sequence was obtained from a woman aged 40 to 50 in good health and CMV-seropositive. This sequence uses TRBV18 and TRBJ1-1; TRBD1 is possibly the D segment (5 matching bases). The CDR3 reads CASSLGPFTTEAFF. The DNA reads as follows: TGTGCCAGCTCACTGGGGCCTTTCACAACTGAAGCTTTCTTT.